One and the same sample provided the 29 T cell receptor beta chains below, sequenced in a study of CD8 T cells in ankylosing spondylitis. Using its own MiXCR run on the 5' RACE reads, TCRdb lists one record per CDR3 protein. The repertoire holds about 310,000 distinct CDR3 sequences, with about a fifth as singletons. Source material: blood, either unsorted or a sorted T cell fraction (not recorded which). The receptors here all came from a female donor with ankylosing spondylitis or in good health (not recorded which).

The chain has TRBV5-7 and TRBJ2-7, with D unclear. TRBV5-7 is known as an ORF, though its function is uncertain. The V and J ends lost 4 bases and 10 bases respectively, with 15 bases between them. The CDR3 totals 12 residues. The CDR3 spells CASSPGLLYQYF. The CDR3 bases are TGTGCCAGCAGCCCCGGGCTGCTCTACCAGTACTTC.

In its sample, this clonotype was seen many times. The CDR3 loop is CASSLGGNGETQYF. The CDR3 DNA follows: TGTGCCAGCAGCTTAGGGGGAAACGGAGAGACCCAGTACTTC. This rearrangement joins TRBV13 to TRBJ2-5; no firm D call. V was trimmed by 0 bases and J by 4 bases, leaving 9 bases between them. CDR3 size: 14 residues. Germline lookup yields CDR1 PRHDT and CDR2 FYEKMQ (reference sequence).

The V and J genes are TRBV6-1 and TRBJ2-5; 8 bases agree with TRBD2. The CDR3 consists of 14 residues. The J segment lost 0 bases and the V segment lost 7 bases, leaving 4 bases of the junction unmatched. Germline CDR1 is MNHNS and CDR2 is SASEGT. The CDR3 spells CASTGGGYQETQYF. As DNA, the CDR3 is TGTGCCAGCACGGGAGGGGGGTACCAAGAGACCCAGTACTTC.

This clonotype has just a few counts. The chain employs TRBV6-6 and TRBJ1-6, with a weak D call TRBD1 (6 bases). Deletions cut 2 bases from V and 9 bases from J, with 14 bases between. Germline values: CDR1 MNHNY, CDR2 SVGAGI (reference sequence). The CDR3 totals 15 residues. The DNA of the CDR3 is TGTGCCAGCAGTTACCCACAGGGAGGCGGTTCACCCCTCCACTTT. Amino acid sequence: CASSYPQGGGSPLHF.

This clonotype was seen ten or more times. V usage is TRBV20-1 and J usage is TRBJ2-7; D is unclear. Germline values: CDR1 DFQATT, CDR2 SNEGSKA (reference sequence). This CDR3 is built from 11 residues. Trimming stripped 6 bases from V and 12 bases from J, with 18 bases between. CDR3 in DNA: TGCAGTGCCAGTGAGGCTGGAGTAAGGTACTTC. This codes for CSASEAGVRYF.

This clonotype came up a few times. The V gene is TRBV10-3, the J gene TRBJ2-7, with D hard to call. CDR1 is ENHRY and CDR2 is SYGVKD in the germline V gene. This CDR3 has 14 residues. V lost 0 bases to trimming and J lost 0 bases, with 6 bases between them. The CDR3 nucleotides are TGTGCCATCAGTGAGTCGAGGCTCTCCTACGAGCAGTACTTC. Translating gives CAISESRLSYEQYF.

This clonotype was counted a few times. The gene calls are TRBV25-1 and TRBJ2-3; the D gene is possibly TRBD2 (6 bases). This CDR3 is 16 amino acids long. In germline, CDR1 is MGHDK, CDR2 SYGVNS. V lost 4 bases to trimming and J lost 8 bases, with 22 bases between them. DNA of the CDR3: TGTGCCAGCAGTGCACCCCTGGGGGGTTTGAACGGTACGCAGTATTTT. Translated, it gives CASSAPLGGLNGTQYF. Full variable domain (remainder filled in from reference TRBV25-1 and TRBJ2-3): EADIYQTPRYLVIGTGKKITLECSQTMGHDKMYWYQQDPGMELHLIHYSYGVNSTEKGDLSSESTVSRIRTEHFPLTLESARPSHTSQYLCASSAPLGGLNGTQYFGPGTRLTVL.

The chain carries TRBV6-5 and TRBJ2-1; TRBD2 agrees at 9 bases. J gave up 6 bases and V 6 bases, and 9 bases lay outside the gene matches. The CDR3 loop spans 15 amino acids. Germline assignment: CDR1 MNHEY and CDR2 SVGAGI. The DNA for the CDR3 is TGTGCCAGCAGACTCGGACTAGCGCTACTCAATGAGCAGTTCTTC. Amino acid sequence: CASRLGLALLNEQFF.

The rearrangement joins TRBV12-3 or TRBV12-4 to TRBJ2-5; the match to TRBD2 covers 13 bases. This CDR3 is built from 16 residues. V dropped 5 bases and J dropped 5; count of bases not matched to a gene: 8. The chain's CDR3 is CASSPGLAGERETQYF. CDR3 sequence (DNA): TGTGCCAGCAGTCCCGGACTAGCGGGAGAACGTGAGACCCAGTACTTC.

The chain couples TRBV27 to TRBJ1-5, with a possible D match to TRBD1 (6 bases). V gave up 5 bases and J gave up 5 bases, with 16 bases separating them. Germline V lookup: CDR1 MNHEY, CDR2 SMNVEV (reference sequence). CDR3 length: 15 amino acids. The CDR3 here is CASSLLRTEDQPQHF. The CDR3, as DNA: TGTGCCAGCAGTCTATTAAGGACAGAGGATCAGCCCCAGCATTTT.

This clonotype showed up just a few times. CDR3 sequence reads: CASRGDVTDTQYF. CDR3 DNA: TGTGCCAGCAGAGGGGATGTCACAGATACGCAGTATTTT. This chain uses TRBV7-9 with TRBJ2-3; the D gene is possibly TRBD1 (5 bases). Deletions cut 6 bases from V and 2 bases from J, with 9 bases between. CDR1 and CDR2 from the germline V gene are SEHNR and FQNEAQ (reference sequence). CDR3 size: 13 residues.

This clonotype was recorded at least ten times. The chain combines TRBV20-1 with TRBJ2-1; 8 bases match TRBD2. The ends lost 5 bases at V and 10 bases at J; junction bases unmatched: 10. Germline CDR1 is DFQATT and CDR2 is SNEGSKA (reference sequence). The CDR3 consists of 13 residues. The CDR3 spells CSAGRGGLGEQFF. The CDR3 DNA reads TGCAGTGCTGGTCGGGGGGGGTTAGGGGAGCAGTTCTTC.

This clonotype has a handful of counts. The chain combines TRBV25-1 with TRBJ2-5; 10 bases are a match to TRBD1. The V gene's germline CDR1 is MGHDK and CDR2 SYGVNS. V lost 8 bases to trimming and J lost 5 bases; unmatched junction nucleotides: 2. CDR3 size: 12 residues. The CDR3 sequence is CASLGQGETQYF. The CDR3 nucleotides read TGTGCCAGCTTGGGACAGGGGGAGACCCAGTACTTC. Together with reference TRBV25-1 and TRBJ2-5, the CDR3 gives the full variable domain: EADIYQTPRYLVIGTGKKITLECSQTMGHDKMYWYQQDPGMELHLIHYSYGVNSTEKGDLSSESTVSRIRTEHFPLTLESARPSHTSQYLCASLGQGETQYFGPGTRLLVL.

This clonotype showed up just a few times. The V call is TRBV12-3 or TRBV12-4, the J call TRBJ2-7, with 7 bases lining up with TRBD1. The trim removed 2 bases at V and 0 bases at J, leaving 7 bases unmatched. The CDR3 sequence is 16 residues long. DNA for the CDR3: TGTGCCAGCAGTTTATGGCCCCGGGACAGCTCCTACGAGCAGTACTTC. This gives the protein CASSLWPRDSSYEQYF.

V gene TRBV20-1 combines with J gene TRBJ2-1; 11 bases match TRBD2. The V segment lost 4 bases and the J segment 3 bases; nucleotides outside the gene matches: 26. The CDR3 sequence is 22 residues long. Germline V gene lookup returns CDR1 DFQATT and CDR2 SNEGSKA (reference sequence). Here the CDR3 reads CSAKVKSGPSWTSGFLYNEQFF. Here the CDR3 DNA reads TGCAGTGCTAAAGTGAAGTCTGGCCCTTCTTGGACTAGCGGGTTCCTCTACAATGAGCAGTTCTTC.

This sequence joins TRBV5-1 and TRBJ2-1; 7 bases align to TRBD2. CDR1 is SGHRS and CDR2 is YFSETQ in the germline V gene. J lost 6 bases, V lost 0 bases, and 12 bases had no gene match. The CDR3 runs 17 residues. As DNA, the CDR3 is TGCGCCAGCAGCTTGGACTTGGCGAGCGGGGAACTCAATGAGCAGTTCTTC. Its protein is CASSLDLASGELNEQFF.

The chain links TRBV6-1 to TRBJ2-7; D may be TRBD2 (5 bases). Germline V gene sequence: CDR1 MNHNS, CDR2 SASEGT. V dropped 5 bases and J dropped 5 bases, with 16 bases sitting between them. There are 14 residues in the CDR3. CDR3 DNA: TGTGCCAGCAGTCCACTAGAACTCAGACACGAGCAGTACTTC. It translates to CASSPLELRHEQYF.

The chain employs TRBV7-2 and TRBJ1-1, with D possibly being TRBD1 (5 bases). The ends were cut back, 4 bases at V and 4 bases at J, with 13 bases in the middle. Germline V gene lookup returns CDR1 SGHTA and CDR2 FQGNSA. The length of the CDR3 is 14 residues. The CDR3 coding sequence is TGTGCCAGCAGCTCGGCGGGGGGGGTCACTGAAGCTTTCTTT. Encoded protein: CASSSAGGVTEAFF.

This clonotype was detected a few times. This chain links TRBV10-3 with TRBJ2-1, with D possibly called TRBD1 or TRBD2 (5 bases each). This CDR3 is built from 11 residues. CDR1 is ENHRY, CDR2 SYGVKD, per germline. Trimming stripped 11 bases from V and 9 bases from J, with 14 bases between. The CDR3 sequence is CAGGAGTEQFF. CDR3 coding DNA: TGTGCCGGGGGAGCAGGTACTGAGCAGTTCTTC.

This chain links TRBV7-2 with TRBJ2-2; 7 bases are shared with TRBD1. The CDR3 is 14 amino acids. Germline V CDR1 and CDR2: SGHTA, FQGNSA. The trim removed 5 bases at V and 6 bases at J, leaving 6 bases unmatched. The CDR3 region is CASSPQGTAGELFF. The CDR3 nucleotides are TGTGCCAGCAGCCCACAGGGGACCGCCGGGGAGCTGTTTTTT.

This clonotype appeared many times. The CDR3 DNA reads TGTGCCAGCAGTGAACTTAATACCCGCCTCGGCTATGGCTACACCTTC. It is translated as CASSELNTRLGYGYTF. The chain is built from TRBV2 and TRBJ1-2; D is unclear. The CDR3 spans 16 residues. V lost 2 bases, J lost 4 bases, and 17 bases lay in between. Germline-derived CDR1 and CDR2 are SNHLY and FYNNEI.

This rearrangement joins TRBV20-1 to TRBJ1-1, with TRBD1 identical over 7 bases. The CDR3 has 12 amino acids. CDR1 is DFQATT, CDR2 SNEGSKA, per germline (reference sequence). Unmatched junction bases numbered 5, after V lost 4 bases and J lost 6 bases. CDR3 coding DNA: TGCAGTGCTAACAGGGGAATCTCTGAAGCTTTCTTT. It specifies CSANRGISEAFF.

The chain joins TRBV6-5 to TRBJ1-4; 7 bases map to TRBD1. CDR3 length: 16 amino acids. J lost 0 bases, V lost 4 bases, and 5 bases had no gene match. Per germline, CDR1 MNHEY and CDR2 SVGAGI. The CDR3 DNA is TGTGCCAGCAGTTCCCGCAGGGGGGCAACTAATGAAAAACTGTTTTTT. Residues: CASSSRRGATNEKLFF.

This clonotype was recorded many times. CDR3 sequence: CSAPGPTNTDTQYF. As DNA, the CDR3 is TGCAGTGCCCCAGGACCGACCAACACAGATACGCAGTATTTT. The chain uses TRBV20-1 and TRBJ2-3; D is uncertain. Germline V CDR1 and CDR2: DFQATT, SNEGSKA (reference sequence). The CDR3 spans 14 residues. Deletions cut 6 bases from V and 2 bases from J, with 15 bases between.

This chain's CDR3 is CASSPSGGRSTDTQYF. The CDR3 nucleotides read TGTGCCAGCAGCCCCTCGGGCGGGAGGTCTACAGATACGCAGTATTTT. The chain recombines TRBV7-2 with TRBJ2-3, with TRBD2 matching 8 bases. From germline, CDR1 is SGHTA and CDR2 FQGNSA. CDR3 length equals 16 residues. Trimming removed 5 bases from V and 3 bases from J; junction bases left unmatched: 10.

This chain links TRBV5-1 with TRBJ2-1; possibly TRBD1 for D (5 bases). The CDR3 has 15 residues. Germline-derived CDR1 and CDR2 are SGHRS and YFSETQ. V dropped 5 bases and J dropped 2 bases, with 14 bases sitting between them. Here the CDR3 DNA reads TGCGCCAGCAGTCGTCAGGAAGGGGCCTACAATGAGCAGTTCTTC. Amino acid sequence: CASSRQEGAYNEQFF.

The chain has TRBV5-1 and TRBJ2-3; D ambiguous. V lost 4 bases and J 6 bases, leaving 12 bases between the germline ends. This CDR3 is built from 13 residues. The germline V gene encodes CDR1 SGHRS and CDR2 YFSETQ. The CDR3 region is CASSRHTGDTQYF. CDR3 in DNA: TGCGCCAGCAGCCGACATACCGGGGATACGCAGTATTTT.

The chain joins TRBV7-2 to TRBJ2-4; D might be TRBD2 (5 bases). The CDR3 is 13 amino acids. CDR1 is SGHTA, CDR2 FQGNSA, per germline. V lost 4 bases and J 6 bases, leaving 10 bases between the germline ends. CDR3: CASSYSRGNIQYF. The CDR3 DNA reads as TGTGCCAGCAGCTATAGTCGGGGAAACATTCAGTACTTC.

This clonotype has only a few counts. The chain joins TRBV4-2 to TRBJ2-5; D might be TRBD1 (5 bases). The CDR3 is 16 amino acids. Trimming took off 0 bases at V and 3 bases at J, with 14 bases between the two ends. Germline CDR1 and CDR2: LGHNA and YNFKEQ. In DNA, the CDR3 is TGTGCCAGCAGCCAAGAAGCGTCCGTCAGGGAAGAGACCCAGTACTTC. Amino acids: CASSQEASVREETQYF.